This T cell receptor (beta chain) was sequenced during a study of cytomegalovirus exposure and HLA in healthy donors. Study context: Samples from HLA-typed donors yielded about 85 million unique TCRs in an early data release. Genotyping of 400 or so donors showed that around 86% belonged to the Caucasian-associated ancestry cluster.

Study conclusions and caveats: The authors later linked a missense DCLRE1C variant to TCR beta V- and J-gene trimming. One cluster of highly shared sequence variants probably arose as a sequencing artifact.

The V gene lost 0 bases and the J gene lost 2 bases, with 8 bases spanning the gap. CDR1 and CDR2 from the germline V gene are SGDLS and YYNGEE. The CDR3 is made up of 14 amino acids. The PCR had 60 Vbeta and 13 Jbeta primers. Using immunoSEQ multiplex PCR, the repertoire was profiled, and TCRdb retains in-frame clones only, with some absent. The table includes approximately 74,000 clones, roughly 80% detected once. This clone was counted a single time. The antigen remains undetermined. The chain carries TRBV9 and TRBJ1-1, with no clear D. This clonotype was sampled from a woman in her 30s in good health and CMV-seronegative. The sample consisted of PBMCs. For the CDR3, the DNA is TGTGCCAGCAGCGTAGGTGACACCAACACTGAAGCTTTCTTT. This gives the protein CASSVGDTNTEAFF.